What follows are 20 T cell receptor beta chains derived from one specimen sequenced in a study of T cell repertoires in cytomegalovirus infection. TCRdb reprocessed the reads with MiXCR, giving one entry per CDR3 protein. The sample includes roughly 78,000 distinct CDR3 sequences, 35% to 45% seen only once; the top ten take over 90%. These TCRs' antigens remain unknown. Material: CD8+ T cells from cultured PBMCs, obtained from culture after CMV antigen stimulation. The receptors here all came from a human donor in good health (CMV status not recorded). Some clones in this sample may be carry-over from other donors' samples.

This clonotype was picked up one time. The rearrangement joins TRBV12-3 or TRBV12-4 to TRBJ1-2; D is unclear. Trimming took 6 bases from V and 4 from J, leaving 15 bases between them. The CDR3 sequence is 14 residues long. CDR3: CASSPTRGTYGYTF. In DNA, the CDR3 is TGTGCCAGCAGCCCCACACGAGGAACCTATGGCTACACCTTC.

This clonotype has just a few counts. The V gene is TRBV27, the J gene TRBJ1-6; D is perhaps TRBD1 (6 bases). The CDR3 totals 16 residues. V lost 6 bases to trimming and J lost 4 bases, with 16 bases between them. Germline V gene lookup returns CDR1 MNHEY and CDR2 SMNVEV (reference sequence). The CDR3 sequence is CASRPGHSLYNSPLHF. Here the CDR3 DNA reads TGTGCCAGCAGGCCGGGACATTCTTTATATAATTCACCCCTCCACTTT.

There are a few counts of this clonotype. This rearrangement joins TRBV5-5 to TRBJ1-5; weak D call: TRBD1 (5 bases). CDR1 is SGHKS, CDR2 YYEKEE, per germline (reference sequence). The V and J ends lost 2 bases and 4 bases respectively, with 10 bases between them. This CDR3 is built from 14 residues. The CDR3 sequence is CASSFRADNQPQHF. The CDR3 coding sequence is TGTGCCAGCAGCTTCAGGGCAGATAATCAGCCCCAGCATTTT.

J is TRBJ2-5 and V is TRBV7-2; D is uncertain. Per germline, CDR1 SGHTA and CDR2 FQGNSA. The V gene lost 3 bases and the J gene lost 1 base, with 9 bases spanning the gap. This CDR3 region has 14 residues. Written as DNA, the CDR3 is TGTGCCAGCAGCTTTCAGATGGGCCAAGAGACCCAGTACTTC. Its translation: CASSFQMGQETQYF.

This chain uses TRBV12-3 or TRBV12-4 with TRBJ2-6, with a possible D match to TRBD1 (6 bases). CDR3 length equals 14 residues. V gave up 10 bases and J gave up 0 bases, with 10 bases separating them. CDR3 DNA sequence: TGTGCCACCACAGGGTACTCTGGGGCCAACGTCCTGACTTTC. This gives the protein CATTGYSGANVLTF.

This rearrangement joins TRBV7-8 to TRBJ1-2; D unresolved. Trimming stripped 3 bases from V and 8 bases from J, with 16 bases between. The germline V gene encodes CDR1 SGHVS and CDR2 FQNEAQ. CDR3 length equals 14 residues. For the CDR3, the DNA is TGTGCCAGCAGCTTTCAGCGAGCCCCTAGGGGCTACACCTTC. The encoded protein is CASSFQRAPRGYTF.

This clonotype was seen ten or more times. This chain links TRBV7-8 with TRBJ2-1; 8 bases agree with TRBD2. The V segment lost 4 bases and the J segment 3 bases; nucleotides outside the gene matches: 11. This CDR3 region has 17 residues. In germline, CDR1 is SGHVS, CDR2 FQNEAQ. The CDR3 DNA reads TGTGCCAGCAGCTCCAAGAGGGACGGGGGGGACTACAATGAGCAGTTCTTC. Translated: CASSSKRDGGDYNEQFF.

The chain has TRBV13 and TRBJ2-7, with D possibly being TRBD1 or TRBD2 (6 bases each). CDR1 is PRHDT and CDR2 is FYEKMQ in the germline V gene (reference sequence). The CDR3 totals 14 residues. Trimming shortened V by 2 bases and J by 6 bases, and 14 bases separated the two germline ends. The chain's CDR3 is CASSLTLGGVEQYF. The CDR3 nucleotides read TGTGCCAGCAGCTTAACTCTGGGGGGCGTCGAGCAGTACTTC.

This chain uses TRBV5-6 with TRBJ1-2; D unclear. In germline, CDR1 is SGHDT, CDR2 YYEEEE. The CDR3 runs to 14 residues. V lost 2 bases and J 5 bases, leaving 13 bases between the germline ends. The CDR3 sequence: CASSLPGMGYGYTF. CDR3 bases: TGTGCCAGCAGCTTACCGGGGATGGGTTATGGCTACACCTTC. The whole variable domain, filled in from reference TRBV5-6 and TRBJ1-2, reads DAGVTQSPTHLIKTRGQQVTLRCSPKSGHDTVSWYQQALGQGPQFIFQYYEEEERQRGNFPDRFSGHQFPNYSSELNVNALLLGDSALYLCASSLPGMGYGYTFGSGTRLTVV.

This sequence joins TRBV12-3 or TRBV12-4 and TRBJ2-3; 9 positions agree with TRBD2. With 5 bases clipped from V and 2 bases from J, the junction kept 14 bases outside the gene matches. The CDR3 is 18 amino acids. The CDR3 coding sequence is TGTGCCAGCAGTCCTGCCCGCTCGACTAGCGGATACACAGATACGCAGTATTTT. Its translation is CASSPARSTSGYTDTQYF.

This chain joins TRBV12-5 and TRBJ1-3; D may be TRBD1 (6 bases). This CDR3 region has 13 residues. Trimming took 5 bases from V and 6 from J, leaving 11 bases between them. Germline V gene sequence: CDR1 LGHNT, CDR2 FRNRAP. CDR3 sequence reads: CASGRDTANTIYF. Here the CDR3 DNA reads TGTGCTAGTGGTCGGGACACGGCAAACACCATATATTTT.

The rearrangement uses TRBV9 and TRBJ1-3; tentatively, D is TRBD1 (5 bases). V was shortened by 0 bases and J by 5 bases, with 12 bases between the two germline ends. Germline values: CDR1 SGDLS, CDR2 YYNGEE. The CDR3 totals 15 residues. The CDR3, as DNA: TGTGCCAGCAGCGTAGCAGAGGGACCCCGAAACACCATATATTTT. This encodes CASSVAEGPRNTIYF.

This rearrangement joins TRBV27 to TRBJ2-3; D possibly corresponds to TRBD1 (6 bases). The CDR3 is 14 amino acids. Germline V gene data show CDR1 as MNHEY and CDR2 as SMNVEV (reference sequence). V was pared by 4 bases and J by 3 bases, with 11 bases between. The CDR3 spells CASSSLGQTDTQYF. The CDR3 DNA follows: TGTGCCAGCAGTTCACTAGGACAGACAGATACGCAGTATTTT.

This chain uses TRBV6-1 with TRBJ1-1, with TRBD1 matching over 9 bases. Germline CDR1 reads MNHNS; CDR2 reads SASEGT. The CDR3 runs to 15 residues. J lost 3 bases, V lost 6 bases, and 8 bases had no gene match. CDR3 amino acids: CASSRTGGRDTEAFF. As DNA, the CDR3 is TGTGCCAGCAGCAGAACAGGGGGCAGGGACACTGAAGCTTTCTTT.

The chain combines TRBV7-6 with TRBJ1-3, with D unresolved. Trimming stripped 1 base from V and 0 bases from J, with 10 bases between. Looked up from germline, CDR1 is SGHVS and CDR2 is FNYEAQ. The length of the CDR3 is 16 residues. The CDR3 region has the DNA TGTGCCAGCAGCTTAGGGCAGGACTTCTCTGGAAACACCATATATTTT. It translates to CASSLGQDFSGNTIYF.

The V call is TRBV7-6, the J call TRBJ2-3, with a weak D call TRBD2 (6 bases). V lost 8 bases and J 3 bases, leaving 15 bases between the germline ends. Germline assignment: CDR1 SGHVS and CDR2 FNYEAQ. The length of the CDR3 is 14 residues. Here the CDR3 DNA reads TGTGCCAGCGGCGGGGATTCAAGAACAGATACGCAGTATTTT. Translating gives CASGGDSRTDTQYF.

V and J are TRBV19 and TRBJ1-5; D uncertain. The CDR3 covers 13 residues. Germline V lookup: CDR1 LNHDA, CDR2 SQIVND (reference sequence). Trimming cost V 5 bases and J 4 bases, with 9 bases left between them. For the CDR3, the DNA is TGTGCCAGTAGTTTTGGAGGGAATCAGCCCCAGCATTTT. Its translation is CASSFGGNQPQHF.

This clonotype appeared once. CDR3 sequence reads: CASSQDTSGPEQFF. The CDR3 DNA sequence: TGTGCCAGCAGCCAAGATACTTCAGGACCTGAGCAGTTCTTC. This chain uses TRBV14 with TRBJ2-1; D is uncertain. The germline V gene encodes CDR1 SGHDN and CDR2 FVKESK. The V end was cut by 0 bases, the J end by 9 bases, with 12 bases between. This CDR3 is built from 14 residues.

The genes are TRBV28 and TRBJ2-7, with TRBD2 matching over 9 bases. Germline V CDR1 and CDR2: MDHEN, SYDVKM. V was pared by 8 bases and J by 2 bases, with 7 bases of the junction left unmatched. CDR3 size: 14 residues. DNA for the CDR3: TGTGCCAGCGGTCTAGCGGGGTTTACCTACGAGCAGTACTTC. This codes for CASGLAGFTYEQYF.

This clonotype was recorded a few times. The chain employs TRBV27 and TRBJ2-7; D is possibly TRBD1 (6 bases). The germline gives CDR1 MNHEY, CDR2 SMNVEV (reference sequence). The CDR3 is 18 amino acids. V dropped 6 bases and J dropped 3 bases, with 27 bases sitting between them. CDR3 nucleotides: TGTGCCAGCAGCCCTGCCCCGGACAGCTACAAATCCCTCTACGAGCAGTACTTC. Encoded protein: CASSPAPDSYKSLYEQYF.